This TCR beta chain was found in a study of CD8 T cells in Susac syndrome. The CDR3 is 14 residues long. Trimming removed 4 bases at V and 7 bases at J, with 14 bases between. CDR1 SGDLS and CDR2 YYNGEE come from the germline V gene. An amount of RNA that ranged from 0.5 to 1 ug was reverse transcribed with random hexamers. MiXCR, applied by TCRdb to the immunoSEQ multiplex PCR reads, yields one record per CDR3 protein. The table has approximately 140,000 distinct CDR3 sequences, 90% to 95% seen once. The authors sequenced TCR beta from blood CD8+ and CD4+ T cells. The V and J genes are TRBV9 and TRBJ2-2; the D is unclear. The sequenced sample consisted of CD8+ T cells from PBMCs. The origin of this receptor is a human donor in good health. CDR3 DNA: TGTGCCAGCAGCACAACGGTTGGGGACGGGGAGCTGTTTTTT. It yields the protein CASSTTVGDGELFF.